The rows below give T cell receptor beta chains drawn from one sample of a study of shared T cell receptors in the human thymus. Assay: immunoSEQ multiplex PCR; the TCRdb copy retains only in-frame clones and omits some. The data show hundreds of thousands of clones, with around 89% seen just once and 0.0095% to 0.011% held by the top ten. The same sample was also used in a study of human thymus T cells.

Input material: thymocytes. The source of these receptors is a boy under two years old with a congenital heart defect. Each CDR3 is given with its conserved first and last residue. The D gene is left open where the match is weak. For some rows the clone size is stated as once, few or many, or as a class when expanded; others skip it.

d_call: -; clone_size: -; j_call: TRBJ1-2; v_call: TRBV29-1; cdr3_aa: CSVEGGGYGYTF; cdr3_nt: TGCAGCGTTGAGGGAGGGGGCTATGGCTACACCTTC
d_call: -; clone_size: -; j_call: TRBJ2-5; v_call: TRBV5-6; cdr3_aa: CASSLYHLAGPETQYF; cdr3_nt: TGTGCCAGCAGCTTGTATCATCTGGCGGGCCCAGAGACCCAGTACTTC
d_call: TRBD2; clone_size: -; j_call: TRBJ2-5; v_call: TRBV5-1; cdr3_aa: CASSLAGTREETQYF; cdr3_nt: TGCGCCAGCAGCTTGGCCGGGACTAGAGAGGAGACCCAGTACTTC
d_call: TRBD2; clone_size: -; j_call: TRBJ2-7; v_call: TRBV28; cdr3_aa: CASSWGVERESHEQYF; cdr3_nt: TGTGCCAGCAGTTGGGGTGTCGAGCGGGAGAGCCACGAGCAGTACTTC
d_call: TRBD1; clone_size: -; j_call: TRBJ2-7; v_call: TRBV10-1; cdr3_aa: CASSPAGTGGEQYF; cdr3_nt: TGCGCCAGCAGTCCCGCAGGGACAGGGGGCGAGCAGTACTTC
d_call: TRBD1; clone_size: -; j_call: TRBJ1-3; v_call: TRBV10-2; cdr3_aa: CASIPDRGGGNTIYF; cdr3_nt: TGCGCCAGCATTCCCGACAGGGGAGGTGGAAACACCATATATTTT
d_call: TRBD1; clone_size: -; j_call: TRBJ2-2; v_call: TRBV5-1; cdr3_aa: CASSVVQGAGTGELFF; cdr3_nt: TGCGCCAGCAGCGTTGTACAGGGGGCGGGCACCGGGGAGCTGTTTTTT
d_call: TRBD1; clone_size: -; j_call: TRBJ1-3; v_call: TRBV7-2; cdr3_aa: CASSLVRGTGGRNTIYF; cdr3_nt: TGTGCCAGCAGCTTAGTTCGTGGGACAGGGGGCAGAAACACCATATATTTT
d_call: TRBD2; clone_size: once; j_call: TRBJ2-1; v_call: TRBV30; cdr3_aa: CAWSRGEREASYNEQFF; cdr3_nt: TGTGCCTGGAGTCGAGGCGAGCGGGAGGCGTCCTACAATGAGCAGTTCTTC
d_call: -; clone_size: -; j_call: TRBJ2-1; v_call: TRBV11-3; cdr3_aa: CASSLTGWGEQFF; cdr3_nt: TGTGCCAGCAGCCTGACAGGTTGGGGTGAGCAGTTCTTC
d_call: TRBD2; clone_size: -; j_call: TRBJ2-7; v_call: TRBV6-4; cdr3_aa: CASSSIAGESYEQYF; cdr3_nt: TGTGCCAGCAGTTCCATAGCGGGAGAATCCTACGAGCAGTACTTC
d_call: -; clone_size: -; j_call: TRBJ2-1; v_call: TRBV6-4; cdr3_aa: CASSPGVGGEQFF; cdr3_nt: TGTGCCAGCAGCCCGGGGGTCGGAGGTGAGCAGTTCTTC
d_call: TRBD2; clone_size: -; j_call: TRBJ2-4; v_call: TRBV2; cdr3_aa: CASSEARRELTKNIQYF; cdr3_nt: TGTGCCAGCAGTGAAGCGAGGCGGGAGCTCACCAAAAACATTCAGTACTTC
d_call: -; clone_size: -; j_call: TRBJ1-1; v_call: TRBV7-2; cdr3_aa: CASSLMSNTEAFF; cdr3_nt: TGTGCCAGCAGCTTAATGAGTAACACTGAAGCTTTCTTT
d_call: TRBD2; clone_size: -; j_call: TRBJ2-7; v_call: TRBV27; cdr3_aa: CASSSWTSGGRIGYEQYF; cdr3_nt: TGTGCCAGCAGTTCCTGGACTAGCGGGGGGAGGATAGGCTACGAGCAGTACTTC
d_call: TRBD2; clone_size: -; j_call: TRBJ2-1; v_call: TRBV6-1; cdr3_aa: CASSQDGLAPDEQFF; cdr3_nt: TGTGCCAGCAGTCAAGACGGACTAGCGCCGGATGAGCAGTTCTTC
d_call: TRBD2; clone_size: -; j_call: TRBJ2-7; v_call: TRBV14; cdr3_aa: CASSQGRGNSGRGSYEQYF; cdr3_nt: TGTGCCAGCAGCCAAGGGCGGGGGAATAGCGGGAGAGGCTCCTACGAGCAGTACTTC
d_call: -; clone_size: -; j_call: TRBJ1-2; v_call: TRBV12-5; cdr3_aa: CASGSPPQDSPSHGYTF; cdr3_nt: TGTGCTAGTGGTTCACCCCCCCAGGACTCCCCTTCCCATGGCTACACCTTC
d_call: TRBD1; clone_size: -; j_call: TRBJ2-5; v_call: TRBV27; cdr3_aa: CASSLWYRGETQYF; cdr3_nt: TGTGCCAGCAGTTTATGGTACAGGGGAGAGACCCAGTACTTC
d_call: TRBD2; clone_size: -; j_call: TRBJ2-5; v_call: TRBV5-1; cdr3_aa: CASSLRTSGKETQYF; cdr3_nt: TGCGCCAGCAGCCTCAGGACTAGCGGGAAAGAGACCCAGTACTTC
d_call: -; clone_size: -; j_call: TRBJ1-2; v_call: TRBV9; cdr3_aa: CASSVGGGNSYGYTF; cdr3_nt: TGTGCCAGCAGCGTAGGCGGGGGGAATAGCTATGGCTACACCTTC
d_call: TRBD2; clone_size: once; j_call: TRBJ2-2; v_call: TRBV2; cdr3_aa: CASSEPLLAGGPDTGELFF; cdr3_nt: TGTGCCAGCAGTGAACCTCTACTAGCGGGAGGGCCGGACACCGGGGAGCTGTTTTTT
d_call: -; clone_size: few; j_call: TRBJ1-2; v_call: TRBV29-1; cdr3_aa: CSVDRGGKDGYTF; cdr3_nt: TGCAGCGTTGACCGAGGGGGTAAGGATGGCTACACCTTC
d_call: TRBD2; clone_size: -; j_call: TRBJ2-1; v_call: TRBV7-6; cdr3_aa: CASSCPAGLAGHHYNEQFF; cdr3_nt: TGTGCCAGCAGCTGTCCGGCCGGACTAGCGGGACACCACTACAATGAGCAGTTCTTC
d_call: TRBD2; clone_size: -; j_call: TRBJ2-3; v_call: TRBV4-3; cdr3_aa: CASSQESEAGGPPDTQYF; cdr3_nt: TGCGCCAGCAGCCAGGAGTCGGAGGCGGGAGGGCCCCCAGATACGCAGTATTTT
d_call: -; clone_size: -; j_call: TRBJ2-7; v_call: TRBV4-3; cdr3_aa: CASSQDLWTDPYEQYF; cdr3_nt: TGCGCCAGCAGCCAAGATCTCTGGACAGACCCCTACGAGCAGTACTTC
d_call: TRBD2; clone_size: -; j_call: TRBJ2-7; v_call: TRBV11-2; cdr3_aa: CASTPEAAGGDEQYF; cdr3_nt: TGTGCCAGCACCCCAGAAGCAGCGGGGGGCGACGAGCAGTACTTC
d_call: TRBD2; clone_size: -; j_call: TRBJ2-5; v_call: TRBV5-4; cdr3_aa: CASSLLLAGEQETQYF; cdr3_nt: TGTGCCAGCAGCTTGCTGTTAGCGGGAGAACAAGAGACCCAGTACTTC
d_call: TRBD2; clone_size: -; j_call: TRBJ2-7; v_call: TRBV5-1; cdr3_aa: CASRGGSSYEQYF; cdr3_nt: TGCGCCAGCCGGGGGGGCAGCTCCTACGAGCAGTACTTC
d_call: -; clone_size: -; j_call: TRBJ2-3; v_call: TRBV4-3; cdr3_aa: CASSHLNSDRSTDTQYF; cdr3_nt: TGCGCCAGCAGCCATCTAAATTCCGACAGGAGCACAGATACGCAGTATTTT
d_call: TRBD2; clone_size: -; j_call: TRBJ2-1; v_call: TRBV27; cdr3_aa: CASSPTSGRGNEQFF; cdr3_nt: TGTGCCAGCAGCCCTACTAGCGGGAGAGGGAATGAGCAGTTCTTC
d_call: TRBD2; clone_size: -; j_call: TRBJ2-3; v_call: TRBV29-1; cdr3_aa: CSVESGKRDTQYF; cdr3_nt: TGCAGCGTTGAAAGCGGGAAAAGAGATACGCAGTATTTT
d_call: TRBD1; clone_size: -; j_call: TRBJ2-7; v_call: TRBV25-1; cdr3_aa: CASSESWTGVGAEQYF; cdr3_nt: TGTGCCAGCAGTGAATCTTGGACAGGAGTTGGAGCTGAGCAGTACTTC